This TCR beta chain was identified in a study of CD4 T cells in relation to SARS-CoV-2 and coronaviruses. Points from the study as a whole: Crossreactivity was assessed only for spike protein, not other viral proteins.

Clones were sequenced by immunoSEQ multiplex PCR, and TCRdb holds only the in-frame ones, with some missing. The sample includes roughly 60,000 clones, about 94% of them seen just once. CD4+ T cells from unexposed donors were obtained before the COVID-19 pandemic (2011-2018). Worth noting for this clone: Its antigen is not known.

The receptor was isolated from a human donor in good health. Sequenced material: naive CD4+ T cells from PBMCs. As for subset: naive CD4+ T cells isolated by negative enrichment.

The CDR3 loop is CASSEPGTPQETQYF. The DNA for the CDR3 is TGCGCCAGCAGTGAGCCTGGGACGCCGCAAGAGACCCAGTACTTC. The chain couples TRBV10-2 to TRBJ2-5; D may match TRBD1 or TRBD2 (5 bases each). CDR3 size: 15 residues. CDR1 is WSHSY, CDR2 SAAADI, per germline. Trimming shortened V by 2 bases and J by 2 bases, and 12 bases separated the two germline ends.